The 14 T cell receptor beta chains in this list originate from one sample, sequenced in a study of blood T cells in healthy people across ages. The authors ran a second PCR of roughly 6 to 12 cycles using a sample-barcoded 5' primer and a J-beta primer mix. TCRdb reprocessed the 5' RACE reads via MiXCR and lists one record per CDR3 protein. The sample shows approximately 800,000 distinct CDR3 sequences, 50% to 65% of them seen only once. The sample was blood. The receptor set was obtained from a man aged 80 or over in good health.

The chain carries TRBV5-1 and TRBJ2-1; D uncertain. The V gene lost 4 bases and the J gene lost 10 bases, with 15 bases spanning the gap. The CDR3 covers 13 residues. CDR1 SGHRS and CDR2 YFSETQ come from the germline V gene. The CDR3 protein is CASSLDGNPEQFF. CDR3 DNA: TGCGCCAGCAGCCTGGACGGAAACCCCGAGCAGTTCTTC.

The chain employs TRBV29-1 and TRBJ2-5; no clear D gene. Germline CDR1 reads SQVTM; CDR2 reads ANQGSEA. This CDR3 has 10 residues. V lost 4 bases to trimming and J lost 12 bases, with 12 bases between them. CDR3 bases: TGCAGCGTTGGGGGTTACGAGAAGTACTTC. Translation: CSVGGYEKYF.

CDR3 in DNA: TGCGCCAGCAGCCTGGGAGGTGCGGGGCGGGATTACAATGAGCAGTTCTTC. Its protein is CASSLGGAGRDYNEQFF. The V call is TRBV5-1, the J call TRBJ2-1; perhaps TRBD2 as D (6 bases). CDR3 length: 17 residues. Between the trimmed V and J ends, which lost 4 bases and 4 bases, there was a span of 21 bases. Germline V gene sequence: CDR1 SGHRS, CDR2 YFSETQ.

This clonotype occurred many times. The chain has TRBV29-1 and TRBJ2-1, with TRBD2 matching over 10 bases. Germline loops: CDR1 SQVTM, CDR2 ANQGSEA. This CDR3 is built from 16 residues. V was clipped by 4 bases and J by 7 bases; unmatched bases: 13. CDR3 sequence (DNA): TGCAGCGTTGTGGCTGGGGCTAGCGGGAGTAGGAATGAGCAGTTCTTC. Its protein product is CSVVAGASGSRNEQFF.

In nucleotides, the CDR3 is TGTGCCAGCAGCTTATCCGGAAACATTCAGTACTTC. Protein: CASSLSGNIQYF. The J gene is TRBJ2-4, the V gene TRBV7-8; D is undetermined. The CDR3 consists of 12 residues. Germline V lookup: CDR1 SGHVS, CDR2 FQNEAQ. The V and J ends lost 2 bases and 6 bases respectively, with 5 bases between them. The whole variable domain, remainder taken from reference TRBV7-8 and TRBJ2-4, is GAGVSQSPRYKVAKRGQDVALRCDPISGHVSLFWYQQALGQGPEFLTYFQNEAQLDKSGLPSDRFFAERPEGSVSTLKIQRTQQEDSAVYLCASSLSGNIQYFGAGTRLSVL.

The CDR3: CASSPGTGLSGSTQYF. DNA of the CDR3: TGCGCCAGCAGCCCGGGGACAGGACTCTCGGGTAGCACTCAGTACTTC. The chain employs TRBV5-1 and TRBJ2-4; 8 bases are shared with TRBD1. This CDR3 has 16 residues. The junction had 18 bases not matched to a gene; V was cut back by 4 bases and J by 12 bases. The germline V gene encodes CDR1 SGHRS and CDR2 YFSETQ.

The rearrangement links TRBV6-6 to TRBJ1-3, with D perhaps TRBD1 (5 bases). V was shortened by 2 bases and J by 4 bases, with 12 bases between the two germline ends. The CDR3 is 15 residues long. Per the germline V gene, CDR1 is MNHNY and CDR2 is SVGAGI (reference sequence). The CDR3 region has the DNA TGTGCCAGCAGTTACCCCGGGGGAAGAGGAAACACCATATATTTT. Translating gives CASSYPGGRGNTIYF.

The chain employs TRBV9 and TRBJ2-3, with 11 bases matching TRBD2. Looked up from germline, CDR1 is SGDLS and CDR2 is YYNGEE. This CDR3 has 18 residues. Germline trimming cut 2 bases from V and 4 bases from J; bases unmatched to any gene: 12. CDR3 in amino acids: CASSVLAGGPSISDTQYF. In DNA form, the CDR3 reads TGTGCCAGCAGCGTTCTAGCGGGAGGCCCATCAATATCAGATACGCAGTATTTT.

The genes are TRBV5-4 and TRBJ2-1, with 7 bases that match TRBD2. V dropped 2 bases and J dropped 5; count of bases not matched to a gene: 7. The CDR3 loop spans 15 amino acids. Looked up from germline, CDR1 is SGHNT and CDR2 is YYREEE (reference sequence). CDR3 in amino acids: CASSLGYLADNEQFF. As DNA, the CDR3 is TGTGCCAGCAGCTTAGGGTACCTAGCGGACAATGAGCAGTTCTTC.

The rearrangement links TRBV10-3 to TRBJ2-7, with TRBD2 matching over 7 bases. The CDR3 consists of 14 residues. The trim removed 4 bases at V and 0 bases at J, leaving 3 bases unmatched. Germline CDR1 ENHRY, CDR2 SYGVKD. CDR3 coding DNA: TGTGCCATCAGTGGGCGGGAGAGCTCCTACGAGCAGTACTTC. Protein: CAISGRESSYEQYF.

This clonotype was seen more than once but under ten times. The V gene is TRBV5-1, the J gene TRBJ2-1; D remains unclear. Trimming took off 2 bases at V and 1 base at J, with 7 bases between the two ends. Germline-derived CDR1 and CDR2 are SGHRS and YFSETQ. The length of the CDR3 is 14 residues. The CDR3 DNA follows: TGCGCCAGCAGCTTTGCCGGGTCCTACAATGAGCAGTTCTTC. It specifies CASSFAGSYNEQFF.

In its sample, this clonotype was seen a few times. The J gene is TRBJ2-5, the V gene TRBV2; D is perhaps TRBD1 (6 bases). The germline V gene has CDR1 SNHLY and CDR2 FYNNEI. The V and J ends lost 5 bases and 4 bases respectively, with 11 bases between them. CDR3 length equals 13 residues. CDR3 region: CASSYRVLETQYF. DNA of the CDR3: TGTGCCAGCAGTTACAGGGTACTAGAGACCCAGTACTTC.

This clonotype has only a few counts. V usage is TRBV28 and J usage is TRBJ2-1; TRBD2 aligns across 8 bases. Germline-derived CDR1 and CDR2 are MDHEN and SYDVKM. CDR3 length equals 15 residues. The V and J ends lost 6 bases and 5 bases, in that order; junction bases with no gene match: 9. The CDR3 loop reads CASSPGGSGNNEQFF. The CDR3 coding sequence is TGTGCCAGCAGCCCGGGTGGTAGCGGGAACAATGAGCAGTTCTTC. Variable domain in full (rest from reference TRBV28 and TRBJ2-1): DVKVTQSSRYLVKRTGEKVFLECVQDMDHENMFWYRQDPGLGLRLIYFSYDVKMKEKGDIPEGYSVSREKKERFSLILESASTNQTSMYLCASSPGGSGNNEQFFGPGTRLTVL.

This clonotype was detected many times. This chain links TRBV20-1 with TRBJ2-1; TRBD2 matches at 8 bases. V was clipped by 3 bases and J by 6 bases; unmatched bases: 7. The germline CDR1 and CDR2 sequences are DFQATT and SNEGSKA (reference sequence). The CDR3 is 14 residues long. CDR3 in amino acids: CSASPAGVLNEQFF. As DNA, the CDR3 is TGCAGTGCTAGTCCAGCGGGAGTGCTCAATGAGCAGTTCTTC.